At least ten counts were recorded for the clone carrying this T cell receptor (beta chain). The data were taken from a study of T cell repertoires in cytomegalovirus infection. CDR1 and CDR2 from the germline V gene are SEHNR and FQNEAQ (reference sequence). The junction had 7 bases not matched to a gene; V was cut back by 4 bases and J by 7 bases. The CDR3 length is 15 residues. TCRdb fed the reads into MiXCR, producing one record per CDR3 protein. Of about 76,000 distinct CDR3 sequences in the sample, roughly 3.6% were seen once. The gene calls are TRBV7-9 and TRBJ1-6; 7 positions match TRBD1. This receptor was obtained from a human donor in good health (CMV status not recorded). Some clones in this sample may be carry-over from other donors' samples. The sequenced sample consisted of PBMCs. The CDR3 reads CASSSYDRDNSPLHF. The CDR3, as DNA: TGTGCCAGCAGCTCCTACGACAGGGACAATTCACCCCTCCACTTT.